Described below is a single T cell receptor beta chain sequence and its context. The antigen is unknown. The sample is drawn from a study of T cell repertoires in cytomegalovirus infection. The V end lost 0 bases, the J end lost 15 bases, and 10 bases lay between the germline ends. The CDR3 sequence is 12 residues long. Germline lookup yields CDR1 SGHRS and CDR2 YFSETQ. TCRdb independently ran MiXCR on the reads; one entry per CDR3 protein. This table has around 310,000 distinct CDR3 sequences, almost 30% appearing once. The study's findings and limits: Summed public TCR beta family frequency identified CMV carriers bearing the relevant HLA. The ex vivo response was dominated by HLA-C-restricted CMV-specific TCR beta clonotypes.

The V and J genes are TRBV5-1 and TRBJ1-6; D is unresolved. This receptor was identified in a human donor in good health (CMV status not recorded). Some clones in this sample may be carry-over from other donors' samples. Sample: cultured PBMCs, taken from culture after CMV antigen stimulation. The chain's CDR3 is CASSLDQENLHF. The DNA for the CDR3 is TGCGCCAGCAGCTTGGACCAGGAGAACCTCCACTTT.